In its sample, the clone carrying this T cell receptor beta chain was seen many times. Its antigen remains unidentified. From RNA transcripts, TCR beta CDR3 regions were amplified. Using the HTBI primer set, a first-round RT-PCR was run on the TCR CDR3. TCRdb re-analysed the multiplex PCR reads in MiXCR, keeping a single row per CDR3 protein. The sample yields about 620,000 distinct CDR3 sequences, about 16% seen once. These data belong to a study of T cells in Graves' hyperthyroidism and ophthalmopathy. Uncontrolled infection, other autoimmune disease, pregnancy or lactation barred patients from enrollment. The CDR3 runs to 13 residues. The V and J ends lost 5 bases and 5 bases respectively, with 13 bases between them. Germline V CDR1 and CDR2: SGHAT, FQDESV (reference sequence). Study outcomes and limitations: Most thyroid clonotypes with frequency above 0.001 were detected in blood.

The chain carries TRBV11-1 and TRBJ2-7; D perhaps matches TRBD2 (6 bases). This TCR came from a woman under 40 with Graves' hyperthyroidism. The source material was blood. DNA for the CDR3: TGTGCCAGCAGCCCCCAAGGGGAGGACGAGCAGTACTTC. Amino acid sequence: CASSPQGEDEQYF.